Included here is one T cell receptor beta chain sequence, with context. Its antigen is not known. This sample was included in a study of human versus mouse CDR3 diversity and MHC coevolution. Study in general: Samples had between about 5.5 x 10^6 and 1.7 x 10^7 valid reads.

Study-wide points: Two of the three human donors had the lowest clonal inequality. Mice had fewer CDR3 deletions and insertions than humans on average.

Here immunoSEQ multiplex PCR was the method, and the copy in TCRdb shows in-frame clones only, minus some. The data show tens of thousands of clones, with under 95% seen just once and roughly 0.16% held by the top ten. V lost 5 bases, J lost 0 bases, and 4 bases stayed unmatched. The germline gives CDR1 GTSNPN, CDR2 SVGIG (reference sequence). CDR3 length equals 15 residues. Sequenced input: naive CD4+ T cells from blood. Subset of the sample: CD45RO-negative CD62L-positive naive CD4 T cells. This chain joins TRBV30 and TRBJ2-6, with 7 bases that match TRBD1. This receptor was identified in a person aged 25 to 75 in good health. Here the CDR3 reads CAWATGTSGANVLTF. The CDR3 DNA reads as TGTGCCTGGGCGACAGGGACCTCTGGGGCCAACGTCCTGACTTTC.